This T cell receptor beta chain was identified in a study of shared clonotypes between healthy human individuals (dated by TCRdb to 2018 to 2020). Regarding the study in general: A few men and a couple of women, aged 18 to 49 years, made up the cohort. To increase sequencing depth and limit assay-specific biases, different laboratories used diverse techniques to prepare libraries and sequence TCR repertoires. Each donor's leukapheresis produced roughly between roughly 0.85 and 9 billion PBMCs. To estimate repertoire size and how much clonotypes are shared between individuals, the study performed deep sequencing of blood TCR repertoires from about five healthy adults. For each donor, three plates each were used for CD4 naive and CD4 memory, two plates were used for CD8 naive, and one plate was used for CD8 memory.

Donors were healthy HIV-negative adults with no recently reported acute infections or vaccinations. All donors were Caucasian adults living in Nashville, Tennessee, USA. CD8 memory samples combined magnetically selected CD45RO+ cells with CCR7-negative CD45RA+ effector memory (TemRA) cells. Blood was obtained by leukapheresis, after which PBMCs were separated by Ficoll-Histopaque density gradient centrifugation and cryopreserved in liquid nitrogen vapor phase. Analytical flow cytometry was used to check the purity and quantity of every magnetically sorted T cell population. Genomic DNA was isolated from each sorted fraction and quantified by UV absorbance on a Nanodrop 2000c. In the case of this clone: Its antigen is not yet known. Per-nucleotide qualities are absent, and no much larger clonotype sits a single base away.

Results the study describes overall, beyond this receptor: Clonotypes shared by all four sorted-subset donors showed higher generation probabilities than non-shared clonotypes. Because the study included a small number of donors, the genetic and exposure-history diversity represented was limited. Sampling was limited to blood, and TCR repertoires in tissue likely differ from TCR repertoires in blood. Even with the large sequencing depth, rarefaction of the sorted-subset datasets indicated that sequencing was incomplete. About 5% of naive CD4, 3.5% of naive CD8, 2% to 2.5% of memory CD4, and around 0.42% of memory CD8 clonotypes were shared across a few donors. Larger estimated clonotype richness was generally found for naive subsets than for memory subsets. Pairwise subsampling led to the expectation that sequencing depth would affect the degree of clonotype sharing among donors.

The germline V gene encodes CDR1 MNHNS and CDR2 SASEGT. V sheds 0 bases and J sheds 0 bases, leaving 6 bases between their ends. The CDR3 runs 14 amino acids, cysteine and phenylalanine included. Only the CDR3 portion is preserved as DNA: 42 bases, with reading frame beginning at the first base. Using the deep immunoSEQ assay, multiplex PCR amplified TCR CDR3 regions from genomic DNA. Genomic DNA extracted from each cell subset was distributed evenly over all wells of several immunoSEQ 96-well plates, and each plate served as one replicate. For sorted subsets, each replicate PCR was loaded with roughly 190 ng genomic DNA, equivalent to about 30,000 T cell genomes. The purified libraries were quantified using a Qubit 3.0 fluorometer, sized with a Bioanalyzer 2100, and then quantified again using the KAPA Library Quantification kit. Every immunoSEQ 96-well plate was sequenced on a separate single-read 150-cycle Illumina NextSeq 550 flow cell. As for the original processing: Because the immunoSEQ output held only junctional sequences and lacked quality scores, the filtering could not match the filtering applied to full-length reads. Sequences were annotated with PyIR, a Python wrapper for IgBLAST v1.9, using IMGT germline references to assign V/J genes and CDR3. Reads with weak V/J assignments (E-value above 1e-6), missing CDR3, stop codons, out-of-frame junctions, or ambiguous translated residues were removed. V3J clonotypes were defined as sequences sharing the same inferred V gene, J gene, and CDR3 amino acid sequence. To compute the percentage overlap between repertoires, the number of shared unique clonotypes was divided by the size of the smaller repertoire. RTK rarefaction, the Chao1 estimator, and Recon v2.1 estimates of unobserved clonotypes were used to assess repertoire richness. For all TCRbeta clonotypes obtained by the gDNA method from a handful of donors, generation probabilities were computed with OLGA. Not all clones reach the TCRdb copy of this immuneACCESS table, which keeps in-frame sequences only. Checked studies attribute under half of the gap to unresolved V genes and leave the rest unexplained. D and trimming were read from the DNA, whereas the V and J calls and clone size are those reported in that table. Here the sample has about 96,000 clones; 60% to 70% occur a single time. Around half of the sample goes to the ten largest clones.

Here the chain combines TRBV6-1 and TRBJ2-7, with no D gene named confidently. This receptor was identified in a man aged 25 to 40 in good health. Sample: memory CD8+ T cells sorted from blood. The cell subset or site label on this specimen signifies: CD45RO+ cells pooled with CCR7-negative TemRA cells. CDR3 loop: CASSEAESSYEQYF. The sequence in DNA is TGTGCCAGCAGTGAAGCGGAGAGCTCCTACGAGCAGTACTTC.